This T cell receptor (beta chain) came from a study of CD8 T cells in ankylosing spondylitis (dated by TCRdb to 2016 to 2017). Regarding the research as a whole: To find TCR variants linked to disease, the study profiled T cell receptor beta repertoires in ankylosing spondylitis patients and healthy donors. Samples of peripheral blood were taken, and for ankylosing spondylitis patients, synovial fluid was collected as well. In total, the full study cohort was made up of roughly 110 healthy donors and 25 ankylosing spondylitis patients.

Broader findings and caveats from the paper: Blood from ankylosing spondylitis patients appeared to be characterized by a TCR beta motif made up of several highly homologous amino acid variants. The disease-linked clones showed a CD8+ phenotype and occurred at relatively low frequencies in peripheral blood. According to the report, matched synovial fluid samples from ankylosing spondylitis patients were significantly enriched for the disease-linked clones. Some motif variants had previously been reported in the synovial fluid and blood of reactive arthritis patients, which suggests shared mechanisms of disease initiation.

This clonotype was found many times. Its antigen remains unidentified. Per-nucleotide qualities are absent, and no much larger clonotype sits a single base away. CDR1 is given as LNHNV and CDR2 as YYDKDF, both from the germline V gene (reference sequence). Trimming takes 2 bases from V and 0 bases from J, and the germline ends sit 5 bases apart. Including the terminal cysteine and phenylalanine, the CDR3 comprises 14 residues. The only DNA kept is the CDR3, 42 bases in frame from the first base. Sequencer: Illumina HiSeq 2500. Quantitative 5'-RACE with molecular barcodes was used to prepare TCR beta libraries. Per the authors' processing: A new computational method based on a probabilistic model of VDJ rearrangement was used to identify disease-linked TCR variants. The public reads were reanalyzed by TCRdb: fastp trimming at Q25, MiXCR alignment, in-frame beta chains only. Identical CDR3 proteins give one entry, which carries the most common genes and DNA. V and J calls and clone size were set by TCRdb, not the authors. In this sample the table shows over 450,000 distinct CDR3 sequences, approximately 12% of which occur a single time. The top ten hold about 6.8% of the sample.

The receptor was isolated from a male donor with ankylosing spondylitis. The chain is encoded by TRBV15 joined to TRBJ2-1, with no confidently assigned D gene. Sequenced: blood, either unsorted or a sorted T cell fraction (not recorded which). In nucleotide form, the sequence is TGTGCCACCAGCAGACAATTCTCCTACAATGAGCAGTTCTTC. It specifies CATSRQFSYNEQFF.